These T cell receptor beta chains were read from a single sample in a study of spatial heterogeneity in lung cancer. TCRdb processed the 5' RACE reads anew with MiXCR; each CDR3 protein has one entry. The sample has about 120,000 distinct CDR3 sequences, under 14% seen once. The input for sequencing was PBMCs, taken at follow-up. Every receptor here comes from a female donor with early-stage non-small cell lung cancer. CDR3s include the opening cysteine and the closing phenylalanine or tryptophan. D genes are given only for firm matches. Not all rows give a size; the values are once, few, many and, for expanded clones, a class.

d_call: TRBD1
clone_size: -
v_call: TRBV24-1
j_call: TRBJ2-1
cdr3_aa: CATSDFRDRGYNEQFF
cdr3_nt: TGTGCCACCAGTGATTTTCGGGACAGGGGTTACAATGAGCAGTTCTTC

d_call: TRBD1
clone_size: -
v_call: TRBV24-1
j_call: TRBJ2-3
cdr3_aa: CATSDPTGVSSDTQYF
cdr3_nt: TGTGCCACCAGTGACCCGACAGGGGTTAGTTCAGATACGCAGTATTTT

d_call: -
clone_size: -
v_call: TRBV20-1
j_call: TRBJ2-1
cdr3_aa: CSARNYNEQFF
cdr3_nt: TGCAGTGCTAGGAACTACAATGAGCAGTTCTTC

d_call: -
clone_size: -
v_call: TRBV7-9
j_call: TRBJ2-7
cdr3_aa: CASSPPFRENYEQYF
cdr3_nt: TGTGCCAGCAGCCCGCCTTTCCGGGAGAACTACGAGCAGTACTTC

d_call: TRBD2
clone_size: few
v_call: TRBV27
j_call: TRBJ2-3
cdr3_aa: CASRGVLAGGPDTQYF
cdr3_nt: TGTGCCAGCAGGGGGGTTCTAGCGGGAGGGCCAGATACGCAGTATTTT

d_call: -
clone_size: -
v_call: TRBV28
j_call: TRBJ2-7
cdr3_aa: CASSPGSSYEQYF
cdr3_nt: TGTGCCAGCAGCCCAGGGAGCTCCTACGAGCAGTACTTC

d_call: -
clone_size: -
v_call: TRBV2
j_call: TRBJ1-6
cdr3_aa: CASASGPTALHF
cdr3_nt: TGTGCCAGCGCATCGGGACCGACGGCCCTCCACTTT

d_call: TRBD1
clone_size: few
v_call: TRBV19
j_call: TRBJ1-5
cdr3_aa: CASGLPRTGPNQPQHF
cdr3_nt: TGTGCCAGTGGCCTTCCGAGGACAGGCCCCAATCAGCCCCAGCATTTT

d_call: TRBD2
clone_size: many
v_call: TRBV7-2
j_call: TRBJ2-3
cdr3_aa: CASRREADTQYF
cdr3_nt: TGTGCCAGCAGGCGGGAGGCAGATACGCAGTATTTT

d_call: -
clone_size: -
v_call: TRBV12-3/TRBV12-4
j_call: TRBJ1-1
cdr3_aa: CASSFRSRGSTEAFF
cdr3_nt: TGTGCCAGCAGTTTTCGGTCCCGAGGGAGCACTGAAGCTTTCTTT

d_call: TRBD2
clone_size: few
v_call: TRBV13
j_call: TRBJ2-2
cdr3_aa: CASSPWTSGRVRELFF
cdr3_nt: TGTGCCAGCAGCCCCTGGACTAGCGGGCGTGTCCGGGAGCTGTTTTTT

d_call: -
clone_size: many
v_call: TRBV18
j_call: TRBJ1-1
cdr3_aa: CASSQGENTEAFF
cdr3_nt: TGTGCCAGCTCACAGGGAGAGAACACTGAAGCTTTCTTT

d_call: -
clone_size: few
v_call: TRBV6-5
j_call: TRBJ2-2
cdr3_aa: CASSYRWNTGELFF
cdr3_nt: TGTGCCAGCAGTTACCGCTGGAACACCGGGGAGCTGTTTTTT

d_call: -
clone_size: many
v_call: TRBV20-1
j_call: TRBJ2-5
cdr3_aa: CSAPGRTQETQYF
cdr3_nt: TGCAGTGCTCCGGGACGGACTCAAGAGACCCAGTACTTC

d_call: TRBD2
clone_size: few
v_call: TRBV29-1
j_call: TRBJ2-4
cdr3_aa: CSVERLAGVKNIQYF
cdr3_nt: TGCAGCGTTGAGAGACTAGCGGGAGTCAAAAACATTCAGTACTTC

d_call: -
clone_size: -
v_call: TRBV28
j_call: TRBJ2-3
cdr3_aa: CASSLGGSNTDTQYF
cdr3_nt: TGTGCCAGCAGTTTAGGAGGGTCGAATACAGATACGCAGTATTTT

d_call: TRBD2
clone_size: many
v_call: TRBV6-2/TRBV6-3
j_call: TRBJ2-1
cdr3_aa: CASSYSSGRAYNEQFF
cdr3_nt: TGTGCCAGCAGTTACTCGAGCGGGAGAGCCTACAATGAGCAGTTCTTC

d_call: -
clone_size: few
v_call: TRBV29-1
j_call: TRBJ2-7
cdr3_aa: CSAGGGAYEQYF
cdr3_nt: TGCAGCGCCGGGGGAGGTGCCTACGAGCAGTACTTC

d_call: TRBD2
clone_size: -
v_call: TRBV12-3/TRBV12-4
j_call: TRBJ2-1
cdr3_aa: CASSLGLAEQFF
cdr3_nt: TGTGCCAGCAGCCTGGGACTAGCGGAGCAGTTCTTC

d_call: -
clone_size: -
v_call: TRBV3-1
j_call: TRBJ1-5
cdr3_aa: CANSHGGRGEGQPQHF
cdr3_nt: TGTGCCAACAGCCATGGAGGCAGGGGTGAGGGTCAGCCCCAGCATTTT

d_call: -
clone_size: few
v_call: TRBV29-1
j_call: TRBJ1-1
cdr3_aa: CSVTQSTNTEAFF
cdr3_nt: TGCAGCGTGACACAGAGTACCAACACTGAAGCTTTCTTT

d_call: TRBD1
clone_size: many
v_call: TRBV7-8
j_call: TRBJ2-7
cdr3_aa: CASSLKWTGTYEQYF
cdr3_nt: TGTGCCAGCAGCTTAAAATGGACAGGTACCTACGAGCAGTACTTC

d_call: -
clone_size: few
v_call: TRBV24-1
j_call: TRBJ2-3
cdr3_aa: CATSDGSADTQYF
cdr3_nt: TGTGCCACCAGTGATGGTTCCGCAGATACGCAGTATTTT

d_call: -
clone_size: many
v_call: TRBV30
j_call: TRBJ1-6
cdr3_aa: CAWKETSNSPLHF
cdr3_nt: TGTGCCTGGAAGGAGACAAGTAATTCACCCCTCCACTTT

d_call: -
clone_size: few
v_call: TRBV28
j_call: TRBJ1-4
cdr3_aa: CATLTGMGTNEKLFF
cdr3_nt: TGTGCCACCCTAACAGGGATGGGGACTAATGAAAAACTGTTTTTT

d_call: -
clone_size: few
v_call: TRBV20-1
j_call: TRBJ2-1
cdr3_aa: CSAPREGAGSYNEQFF
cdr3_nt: TGCAGTGCTCCTCGAGAAGGGGCGGGCTCCTACAATGAGCAGTTCTTC

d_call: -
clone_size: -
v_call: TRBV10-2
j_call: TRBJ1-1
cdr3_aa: CASSEIGRTNTEAFF
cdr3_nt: TGCGCCAGCAGTGAGATAGGCAGGACGAACACTGAAGCTTTCTTT

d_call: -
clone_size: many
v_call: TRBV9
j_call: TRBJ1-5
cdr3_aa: CASSVVNGAANQPQHF
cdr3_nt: TGTGCCAGCAGCGTAGTCAATGGGGCAGCCAATCAGCCCCAGCATTTT

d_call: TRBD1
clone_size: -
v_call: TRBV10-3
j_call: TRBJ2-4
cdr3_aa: CAISTGAVAKNIQYF
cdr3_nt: TGTGCCATCAGTACAGGGGCTGTAGCCAAAAACATTCAGTACTTC

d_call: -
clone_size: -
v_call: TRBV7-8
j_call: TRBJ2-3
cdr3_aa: CATSGPGLDTQYF
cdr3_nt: TGTGCCACCTCGGGCCCCGGCTTAGATACGCAGTATTTT

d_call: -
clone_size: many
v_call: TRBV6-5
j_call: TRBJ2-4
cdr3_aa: CASSRDSGNIQYF
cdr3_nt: TGTGCCAGCAGCAGGGACTCGGGAAACATTCAGTACTTC

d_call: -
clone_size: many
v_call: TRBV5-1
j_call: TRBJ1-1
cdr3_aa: CASSQQENTEAFF
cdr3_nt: TGCGCCAGCAGCCAGCAAGAAAACACTGAAGCTTTCTTT

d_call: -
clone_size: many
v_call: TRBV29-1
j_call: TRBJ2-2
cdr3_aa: CSYSSQSTGELFF
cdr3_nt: TGCAGCTATTCGTCCCAATCCACCGGGGAGCTGTTTTTT

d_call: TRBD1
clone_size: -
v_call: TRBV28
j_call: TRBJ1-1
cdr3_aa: CASSHGQGRTEAFF
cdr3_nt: TGTGCCAGCAGTCATGGACAGGGAAGGACTGAAGCTTTCTTT

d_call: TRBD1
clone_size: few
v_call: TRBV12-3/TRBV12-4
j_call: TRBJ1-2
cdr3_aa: CASSSTGTADGYTF
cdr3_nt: TGTGCCAGCAGTTCGACAGGGACCGCCGATGGCTACACCTTC

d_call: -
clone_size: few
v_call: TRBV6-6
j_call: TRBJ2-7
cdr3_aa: CASSYSGGKSSYEQYF
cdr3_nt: TGTGCCAGCAGTTACTCAGGGGGGAAATCATCCTACGAGCAGTACTTC

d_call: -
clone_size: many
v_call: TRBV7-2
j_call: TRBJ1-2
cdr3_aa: CASSVPNYGYTF
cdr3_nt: TGTGCCAGCAGCGTACCCAACTATGGCTACACCTTC

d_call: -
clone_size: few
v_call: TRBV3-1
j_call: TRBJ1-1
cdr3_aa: CASSQDIRGPDINTEAFF
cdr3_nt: TGTGCCAGCAGCCAAGATATTCGGGGACCAGACATCAACACTGAAGCTTTCTTT

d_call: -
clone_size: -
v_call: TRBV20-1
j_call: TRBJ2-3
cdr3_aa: CSARDTSGNTQYF
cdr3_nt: TGCAGTGCTAGAGATACTTCGGGGAATACGCAGTATTTT

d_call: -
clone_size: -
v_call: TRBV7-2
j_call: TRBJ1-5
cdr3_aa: CASTRHLWGNQPQHF
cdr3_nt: TGTGCCAGCACGAGACACCTCTGGGGCAATCAGCCCCAGCATTTT